This TCR beta chain was retrieved from a study of regulatory T cells in long-lasting Graves disease. In the study overall: Persistent cases were those of Graves' disease that involved over 5 years of antithyroid drugs with positive TSH receptor antibodies.

This clonotype was detected many times. Sample time point: persistent/refractory GD, antithyroid drugs over 5 years with positive TRAb. Scientists built the TCR library using RNA that was extracted from PBMCs. Graves' disease diagnoses followed American Thyroid Association guidelines. Researchers made TCR beta libraries by using iRepertoire HTBI primers and running Arm-PCR on CDR3 regions. TCRdb reprocessed the multiplex PCR reads with MiXCR, giving one entry per CDR3 protein. The data hold 400,000 to 450,000 distinct CDR3 sequences, with less than 25% observed a single time. The specimen was peripheral blood mononuclear cells (PBMCs), collected when the disease was refractory, from a patient treated with antithyroid drugs. This clonotype was obtained from a female donor with Graves disease.

CDR3 nucleotide sequence: TGTGCCAGCAGTAGCCGAACGGGAACCGGCACTGAAGCTTTCTTT. Encoded protein: CASSSRTGTGTEAFF. The chain recombines TRBV12-3 or TRBV12-4 with TRBJ1-1, with D unclear. CDR3 size: 15 residues. The V gene lost 5 bases and the J gene lost 4 bases, with 17 bases spanning the gap.